These 2 T cell receptor beta chains were all obtained from the same sample, sequenced in a study of blood T cell repertoires in COVID-19. Sequencing was performed with immunoSEQ multiplex PCR; in TCRdb, only in-frame clones are kept and a portion is missing. The table includes some 400,000 clones, just under 90% detected once. Sequencing used PBMCs or T cells enriched from blood (not recorded which). The receptor source for this set is a woman in her thirties who had recovered from COVID-19.

This rearrangement joins TRBV5-1 to TRBJ2-1; 15 bases line up with TRBD2. Per germline, CDR1 SGHRS and CDR2 YFSETQ. CDR3 length equals 18 residues. Losses at the gene ends were 4 bases for V and 7 bases for J; bases not matched to a gene: 12. CDR3 region: CASSPGRTSGGVWNEQFF. In DNA form, the CDR3 reads TGCGCCAGCAGCCCTGGGAGGACTAGCGGGGGGGTGTGGAATGAGCAGTTCTTC.

V is TRBV21-1 and J is TRBJ1-4. TRBV21-1 is given as a pseudogene. The CDR3 has 14 residues. CDR3 loop: CASTSWAGGEKLFF. CDR3 sequence (DNA): TGTGCCAGCACAAGTTGGGCCGGAGGGGAAAAACTGTTTTTT.